The source of this TCR beta chain is a study of blood T cell repertoires in COVID-19. Study information: Some COVID-19 samples were acute and others convalescent; all came from the United States, Italy and Spain. T cells, B-cell-depleted T cells, or PBMCs supplied cDNA or gDNA.

How the authors handled the data: Estimation of nucleated cell counts relied on the amplification of reference gene primers. The protocol was immunoSEQ multiplex PCR, while the TCRdb copy is restricted to in-frame clones and leaves out a portion. V, J and clone size are taken as reported in that table, and D and trimming were inferred from the DNA itself. The top ten hold 4% to 4.5% of the sample, which has about 110,000 clones, 60% to 85% seen once. This clone was seen a few times. Sequencing input: peripheral blood. The TCR originated in a man aged 65 to 85 with acute or convalescent COVID-19.

CDR3 sequence reads: CASSVTGGSYEQYF. CDR3 nucleotide sequence: TGTGCCAGCAGCGTGACAGGGGGCTCCTACGAGCAGTACTTC. The chain links TRBV11-3 to TRBJ2-7, with 9 bases identical to TRBD1. The ends lost 5 bases at V and 0 bases at J; junction bases unmatched: 2. This CDR3 contains 14 residues. Germline CDR1 SGHNT, CDR2 YENEEA.